A single sample is the source of the 30 T cell receptor beta chains below, sequenced in a study of cytomegalovirus exposure and HLA in healthy donors. The PCR contained 60 Vbeta and 13 Jbeta primers. The repertoire was sequenced with immunoSEQ multiplex PCR; TCRdb's copy has only in-frame clones and lacks some. This sample has some 110,000 clones, with about two thirds found just once. What was sequenced was PBMCs. The receptor set was obtained from a man aged 55 to 70 in good health and CMV-seropositive.

The chain links TRBV5-1 to TRBJ1-1, with 7 positions matching TRBD1. The junction had 5 bases not matched to a gene; V was cut back by 0 bases and J by 6 bases. The CDR3 is 14 amino acids. CDR1 SGHRS and CDR2 YFSETQ come from the germline V gene. CDR3 loop: CASSLGQGGAEAFF. In DNA, the CDR3 is TGCGCCAGCAGCTTGGGACAGGGAGGAGCTGAAGCTTTCTTT.

This rearrangement joins TRBV21-1 to TRBJ2-3; TRBD1, the D gene given by the table, was not confirmed from the DNA. TRBV21-1 is classified as a pseudogene. The CDR3 sequence is 14 residues long. The CDR3 DNA sequence: TGTGCCAGCAGCGGCAGACAGGGGAAAGATACGCAGTATTTT. Its protein is CASSGRQGKDTQYF.

This clone was observed a handful of times. The V call is TRBV10-2, the J call TRBJ2-2; the match to TRBD1 covers 9 bases. Germline V CDR1 and CDR2: WSHSY, SAAADI. CDR3 size: 13 residues. V shed 6 bases and J 9 bases; nucleotides not matched to a gene: 5. The CDR3 bases are TGCGCCAGCAGCGAATACAGGGGGCGGGAGCTGTTTTTT. This gives the protein CASSEYRGRELFF.

Concerning this clone: This CDR3 is also generated by other DNA sequences in the sample. This chain links TRBV5-1 with TRBJ2-1; 7 nucleotides align to TRBD2. The ends lost 0 bases at V and 0 bases at J; junction bases unmatched: 0. This CDR3 is 15 amino acids long. Germline V gives CDR1 SGHRS, CDR2 YFSETQ. The CDR3 is CASSLASGSYNEQFF. CDR3 nucleotides: TGCGCCAGCAGCTTGGCTAGCGGCTCCTACAATGAGCAGTTCTTC.

Worth noting for this clone: Other DNA sequences in the same sample also yield this CDR3. The chain couples TRBV5-1 to TRBJ2-5, with a tentative D call TRBD1 (5 bases). Germline assignment: CDR1 SGHRS and CDR2 YFSETQ. The CDR3 has 12 residues. The V and J ends lost 7 bases and 2 bases respectively, with 9 bases between them. Here the CDR3 DNA reads TGCGCCAGCTCAAGACAGCAAGAGACCCAGTACTTC. Translating it yields CASSRQQETQYF. Looking up the rest from reference TRBV5-1 and TRBJ2-5 gives the full variable domain: KAGVTQTPRYLIKTRGQQVTLSCSPISGHRSVSWYQQTPGQGLQFLFEYFSETQRNKGNFPGRFSGRQFSNSRSEMNVSTLELGDSALYLCASSRQQETQYFGPGTRLLVL.

This chain joins TRBV6-5 and TRBJ2-3, with TRBD2 matching 11 bases. The CDR3 loop spans 15 amino acids. V gave up 6 bases and J gave up 4 bases; unmatched junction bases: 6. Germline lookup yields CDR1 MNHEY and CDR2 SVGAGI. CDR3 sequence reads: CASSIASGGPDTQYF. The CDR3 DNA sequence: TGTGCCAGCAGCATCGCTAGCGGGGGGCCAGATACGCAGTATTTT.

V is TRBV7-9 and J is TRBJ1-5; 10 bases align to TRBD1. J lost 5 bases, V lost 5 bases, and 6 bases had no gene match. The CDR3 runs to 15 residues. Germline CDR1 reads SEHNR; CDR2 reads FQNEAQ (reference sequence). DNA for the CDR3: TGTGCCAGCAGCGCCGGACAGGGGGTTCATCAGCCCCAGCATTTT. Translation gives CASSAGQGVHQPQHF.

This chain joins TRBV6-1 and TRBJ2-3; D not certain. The CDR3 spans 11 residues. Germline CDR1 and CDR2: MNHNS and SASEGT. Trimming removed 2 bases from V and 5 bases from J, with 2 bases in between. The DNA of the CDR3 is TGTGCCAGCAGTGAACTAGATACGCAGTATTTT. It encodes CASSELDTQYF.

This chain connects TRBV28 to TRBJ2-7, with TRBD2 identical over 12 bases. This CDR3 spans 17 amino acids. V was pared by 2 bases and J by 0 bases, with 5 bases of the junction left unmatched. Germline V CDR1 and CDR2: MDHEN, SYDVKM. CDR3 protein: CASSLPRTSGDSYEQYF. The CDR3 DNA sequence: TGTGCCAGCAGTTTACCGAGGACTAGCGGGGACTCCTACGAGCAGTACTTC.

This chain links TRBV5-1 with TRBJ2-5; D is perhaps TRBD1 (5 bases). Per germline, CDR1 SGHRS and CDR2 YFSETQ. CDR3 length: 14 residues. V lost 1 base to trimming and J lost 2 bases, with 9 bases between them. CDR3 protein: CASSLYGAQETQYF. DNA of the CDR3: TGCGCCAGCAGCTTGTATGGGGCTCAAGAGACCCAGTACTTC.

CDR3 residues: CASSLGLTGGSSYEQYF. DNA of the CDR3: TGTGCCAGCAGCTTGGGGCTGACAGGGGGTAGCTCCTACGAGCAGTACTTC. V usage is TRBV5-6 and J usage is TRBJ2-7; 9 bases match TRBD1. This CDR3 is built from 17 residues. Germline V gene data show CDR1 as SGHDT and CDR2 as YYEEEE. Trimming removed 0 bases from V and 0 bases from J; junction bases left unmatched: 7.

This clone appeared once. The chain has TRBV5-1 and TRBJ1-2; possibly TRBD1 for D (6 bases). This CDR3 contains 15 residues. The V and J ends lost 0 bases and 6 bases respectively, with 15 bases between them. Germline assignment: CDR1 SGHRS and CDR2 YFSETQ. The CDR3 loop reads CASSLGGGTADGYTF. DNA of the CDR3: TGCGCCAGCAGCTTGGGGGGGGGCACGGCGGATGGCTACACCTTC.

This chain joins TRBV30 and TRBJ1-4; weak D call: TRBD1 (5 bases). Per germline, CDR1 GTSNPN and CDR2 SVGIG (reference sequence). The CDR3 loop spans 12 amino acids. V lost 5 bases to trimming and J lost 4 bases, with 8 bases between them. This CDR3 is CAWGGLNEKLFF. The DNA of the CDR3 is TGTGCCTGGGGGGGACTTAATGAAAAACTGTTTTTT.

V and J are TRBV9 and TRBJ2-3; 10 bases match TRBD2. V lost 2 bases, J lost 4 bases, and 4 bases stayed unmatched. Germline CDR1 SGDLS, CDR2 YYNGEE. This CDR3 comprises 15 residues. In DNA, the CDR3 is TGTGCCAGCAGCGTTGAGCGGGGGGGAGCAGATACGCAGTATTTT. This encodes CASSVERGGADTQYF.

The V and J genes are TRBV30 and TRBJ2-7, with D hard to call. Germline lookup yields CDR1 GTSNPN and CDR2 SVGIG (reference sequence). The CDR3 has 15 amino acids. Trimming removed 4 bases from V and 5 bases from J, with 21 bases in between. The CDR3 reads CAWNRGSQRKDEQYF. For the CDR3, the DNA is TGTGCCTGGAATCGCGGCTCCCAGCGAAAAGACGAGCAGTACTTC.

DNA for the CDR3: TGTGCCTGGAGAGCCGGACAGCCCAATCAGCCCCAGCATTTT. Amino acids: CAWRAGQPNQPQHF. The V and J genes are TRBV30 and TRBJ1-5, with D possibly matching TRBD1 (6 bases). In germline, CDR1 is GTSNPN, CDR2 SVGIG (reference sequence). The ends were cut back, 3 bases at V and 3 bases at J, with 12 bases in the middle. The CDR3 runs to 14 residues.

On this clone itself: Other DNA sequences in this specimen translate into the identical CDR3. The J gene is TRBJ2-7, the V gene TRBV11-3, with D tentatively TRBD1 (5 bases). V was trimmed by 5 bases and J by 0 bases, leaving 11 bases between them. The CDR3 totals 14 residues. Germline values: CDR1 SGHNT, CDR2 YENEEA. The CDR3 DNA is TGTGCCAGCAGCAAGGGGCAGAGCTCCTACGAGCAGTACTTC. Translated, it gives CASSKGQSSYEQYF.

This chain joins TRBV7-9 and TRBJ1-2, with D possibly matching TRBD1 (6 bases). V was trimmed by 3 bases and J by 1 base, leaving 9 bases between them. Germline V gives CDR1 SEHNR, CDR2 FQNEAQ (reference sequence). The CDR3 extends over 14 amino acids. The CDR3 region is CASSFLDSNYGYTF. DNA for the CDR3: TGTGCCAGCAGCTTCCTGGACAGTAACTATGGCTACACCTTC.

This clone has just one count. The chain couples TRBV5-8 to TRBJ1-2; TRBD1 matches 10 bases. Germline V gene sequence: CDR1 SGHTS, CDR2 YDEGEE. The V and J ends lost 0 bases and 6 bases, in that order; junction bases with no gene match: 14. CDR3 length: 18 amino acids. DNA for the CDR3: TGTGCCAGCAGCTTGGCCTACGGACAGGGGGACCTTTTGAATGGCTACACCTTC. Translated, it gives CASSLAYGQGDLLNGYTF.

This clone showed up just a few times. The CDR3 coding sequence is TGCGCCAGCAGCACACAGGGGGGTAACACCGGGGAGCTGTTTTTT. Amino acid sequence: CASSTQGGNTGELFF. The chain combines TRBV5-1 with TRBJ2-2; 8 nucleotides match TRBD1. CDR3 length: 15 amino acids. The ends lost 4 bases at V and 2 bases at J; junction bases unmatched: 4. The germline V gene encodes CDR1 SGHRS and CDR2 YFSETQ.

The CDR3 nucleotides read TGCGCCAGCAGTCACCCAAGGACAGGGGCCGGGGAGCTGTTTTTT. Protein product: CASSHPRTGAGELFF. The chain links TRBV23-1 to TRBJ2-2; TRBD1 matches at 9 bases. TRBV23-1 is assigned to the ORF class and has an uncertain function. This CDR3 contains 15 residues. V dropped 3 bases and J dropped 6; count of bases not matched to a gene: 5.

The J gene is TRBJ1-1, the V gene TRBV4-1; no reliable D call. Trimming took off 2 bases at V and 0 bases at J, with 19 bases between the two ends. The V gene's germline CDR1 is MGHRA and CDR2 YSYEKL. The CDR3 length is 18 residues. The CDR3 reads CASSQLAVRYGLNTEAFF. CDR3 nucleotides: TGCGCCAGCAGCCAATTGGCAGTCAGGTATGGGCTGAACACTGAAGCTTTCTTT.

V usage is TRBV10-2 and J usage is TRBJ2-7; TRBD2 matches at 11 bases. Germline V gives CDR1 WSHSY, CDR2 SAAADI. Unmatched junction bases numbered 15, after V lost 7 bases and J lost 7 bases. This CDR3 has 16 residues. The CDR3 here is CASTQTSGDTGGEQYF. In nucleotides, the CDR3 is TGCGCCAGCACTCAGACTAGCGGGGACACCGGCGGGGAGCAGTACTTC.

The chain recombines TRBV10-2 with TRBJ2-5; weak D call: TRBD2 (7 bases). Deletions cut 7 bases from V and 7 bases from J, with 19 bases between. The CDR3 sequence is 14 residues long. Germline V gene data show CDR1 as WSHSY and CDR2 as SAAADI. The DNA for the CDR3 is TGCGCCAGCACCCGAGGGGGGGGGCCCGGGACCCAGTACTTC. This encodes CASTRGGGPGTQYF.

In DNA form, the CDR3 reads TGTGCCAGCAGTCATCCTGGGGGAGGCACTGAAGCTTTCTTT. Translation gives CASSHPGGGTEAFF. This chain joins TRBV27 and TRBJ1-1, with D perhaps matching TRBD1 (5 bases). Germline CDR1 is MNHEY and CDR2 is SMNVEV (reference sequence). The V end was cut by 5 bases, the J end by 4 bases, with 14 bases between. The CDR3 contains 14 residues.

J is TRBJ2-5 and V is TRBV11-2; unclear D gene. Trimming shortened V by 3 bases and J by 6 bases, and 14 bases separated the two germline ends. CDR1 is SGHAT and CDR2 is FQNNGV in the germline V gene. The CDR3 length is 14 residues. CDR3 sequence: CASSFNDPGQTQYF. CDR3 in DNA: TGTGCCAGCAGCTTTAATGACCCAGGTCAGACCCAGTACTTC.

V and J are TRBV28 and TRBJ2-7; D is unresolved. Germline lookup yields CDR1 MDHEN and CDR2 SYDVKM. The CDR3 covers 11 residues. Trimming removed 3 bases at V and 7 bases at J, with 7 bases between. The CDR3, as DNA: TGTGCCAGCAGTTTCTTGAGGGAGCAGTACTTC. Encoded protein: CASSFLREQYF.

This clone was detected a few times. The rearrangement joins TRBV11-3 to TRBJ2-3, with a weak D call TRBD2 (5 bases). Germline V gene sequence: CDR1 SGHNT, CDR2 YENEEA. This CDR3 has 14 amino acids. Trimming took off 0 bases at V and 3 bases at J, with 7 bases between the two ends. CDR3 sequence: CASSLEAGTDTQYF. CDR3 DNA: TGTGCCAGCAGCTTAGAGGCGGGTACAGATACGCAGTATTTT.

The rearrangement joins TRBV29-1 to TRBJ1-1; 10 bases align to TRBD1. This CDR3 comprises 16 residues. Trimming took 5 bases from V and 11 from J; bases not matched to a gene: 20. Germline CDR1 and CDR2: SQVTM and ANQGSEA. CDR3 nucleotides: TGCAGCGTTTCTGGGACAGGGGTTGGGGGCGTTCGTCAGGCTTTCTTT. Protein sequence: CSVSGTGVGGVRQAFF.

V usage is TRBV5-8 and J usage is TRBJ2-4; 9 bases line up with TRBD1. CDR1 and CDR2 from the germline V gene are SGHTS and YDEGEE. V was pared by 3 bases and J by 6 bases, with 7 bases of the junction left unmatched. The CDR3 extends over 15 amino acids. The CDR3 DNA sequence: TGTGCCAGCAGCTCACCCGACAGGGGGGTAAACATTCAGTACTTC. Protein sequence: CASSSPDRGVNIQYF.